This TCR beta chain was recovered during a study of blood T cell repertoires in COVID-19. Looking at the study overall: The origin of the acute and convalescent COVID-19 samples was the United States, Italy and Spain. Sources were T cells, B-cell-depleted T cells, or PBMCs; the material itself was cDNA or gDNA.

Per the authors' pipeline: Amplification of reference gene primers was used by the study to estimate nucleated cell counts. The data were produced by immunoSEQ multiplex PCR, yet TCRdb's version contains in-frame clones alone and is incomplete. V, J and clone size reflect that table, while D and trimming were determined from the DNA. The table includes approximately 250,000 clones, about 85% detected once. The germline gives CDR1 SGDLS, CDR2 YYNGEE. This CDR3 is 15 amino acids long. After removal of 3 bases from V and 4 bases from J, the junction contained 6 bases not matched to a gene. On this clone itself: Other DNA variants within this sample encode the same CDR3.

The sequencing input was peripheral blood. The origin of this receptor is a man aged 60 to 69 with acute or convalescent COVID-19. This chain links TRBV9 with TRBJ2-2; 7 positions match TRBD1. The CDR3 loop reads CASSARQGGTGELFF. CDR3 nucleotide sequence: TGTGCCAGCAGCGCAAGACAGGGTGGCACCGGGGAGCTGTTTTTT.